This T cell receptor beta chain was sequenced in a study of blood T cell repertoires in COVID-19. Residents of 24 US areas, aged about 18 to 95 years, made up the participants. Only in-frame clones appear in the TCRdb table, and some are missing; sequencing was by immunoSEQ multiplex PCR. The table records about 480,000 clones, roughly 90% of them present only once. Trimming cost V 5 bases and J 4 bases, with 14 bases left between them. The CDR3 runs to 14 residues. Germline CDR1 reads SGHTA; CDR2 reads FQGNSA. The specimen was PBMCs or T cells enriched from blood (not recorded which). The source is a woman aged 40-49 years who had recovered from COVID-19. The chain recombines TRBV7-2 with TRBJ2-5; no firm D call. The CDR3 DNA is TGTGCCAGCAGCCGGCTCGGCGGCACAGAGACCCAGTACTTC. Encoded protein: CASSRLGGTETQYF.